Listed below are T cell receptor beta chains from one sample, sequenced in a study of a mutant IDH1 vaccine in newly diagnosed glioma. Assay used: immunoSEQ multiplex PCR; TCRdb lists only in-frame clones, some missing. The sample has about 88,000 clones; roughly 87% are singletons. Sequenced here: PBMCs, sampled from a glioma patient treated with radiotherapy, temozolomide or both. The source of these receptors is a man in his forties or fifties with glioma. Some clones in this sample may be carry-over from other donors' samples. The CDR3 runs from the conserved cysteine through the conserved F or W. A D gene is named only where the DNA matches it firmly. A clone size is listed for some rows: how often the clone was seen (once, few, many), or a class if it is expanded.

>TRBV2|-|TRBJ1-6|15|once
CASSERVRRGSPLHF
TGTGCCAGCAGTGAAAGGGTCCGGCGGGGATCACCCCTCCACTTT
>TRBV2|-|TRBJ1-3|14|-
CASLRPDAGNTIYF
TGTGCCAGCCTACGGCCCGACGCTGGAAACACCATATATTTT
>TRBV6-1|-|TRBJ1-1|14|-
CASEVGKKNTEAFF
TGTGCCAGCGAGGTCGGGAAGAAGAACACTGAAGCTTTCTTT
>TRBV9|-|TRBJ1-4|15|-
CASSVAGGLNEKLFF
TGTGCCAGCAGCGTAGCCGGGGGATTAAATGAAAAACTGTTTTTT
>TRBV19|-|TRBJ1-2|14|-
CASSMPVGVYGYTF
TGTGCCAGTAGTATGCCTGTAGGGGTCTATGGCTACACCTTC
>TRBV2|TRBD1|TRBJ2-7|14|once
CASGGQGGSYEQYF
TGTGCCAGCGGGGGACAGGGGGGCTCCTACGAGCAGTACTTC
>TRBV6-5|TRBD1|TRBJ1-2|15|-
CASSGWDSSNYGYTF
TGTGCCAGCAGTGGCTGGGACAGCTCTAACTATGGCTACACCTTC
>TRBV5-6|-|TRBJ1-2|15|once
CASSFYGASNYGYTF
TGTGCCAGCAGCTTTTACGGGGCTTCTAACTATGGCTACACCTTC
>TRBV9|-|TRBJ1-4|15|once
CASNKRGAGNEKLFF
TGTGCCAGCAACAAGCGTGGGGCAGGGAATGAAAAACTGTTTTTT
>TRBV4-1|-|TRBJ1-3|12|-
CASSQDGNTIYF
TGCGCCAGCAGCCAAGATGGGAACACCATATATTTT
>TRBV5-1|-|TRBJ1-4|16|-
CASSSGSGRGNEKLFF
TGCGCCAGCAGCAGCGGATCTGGGCGAGGTAATGAAAAACTGTTTTTT
>TRBV5-6|TRBD1|TRBJ2-7|14|-
CASSLDRGLYEQYF
TGTGCCAGCAGCTTGGACAGGGGGCTCTACGAGCAGTACTTC
>TRBV9|-|TRBJ1-2|13|-
CASGPNEGLGYTF
TGTGCCAGCGGCCCGAACGAGGGGCTTGGCTACACCTTC
>TRBV2|-|TRBJ1-2|15|few
CASSEVAGGDYGYTF
TGTGCCAGCAGTGAAGTCGCGGGGGGTGACTATGGCTACACCTTC
>TRBV2|-|TRBJ1-1|13|-
CASSEFGDAEAFF
TGTGCCAGCAGTGAATTTGGAGATGCTGAAGCTTTCTTT
>TRBV30|TRBD1|TRBJ1-2|14|-
CAWGGQGAGKGYTF
TGTGCCTGGGGCGGACAGGGGGCGGGAAAGGGCTACACCTTC
>TRBV2|-|TRBJ1-2|12|once
CASSDRARGYTF
TGTGCCAGCAGTGATCGAGCCAGGGGCTACACCTTC
>TRBV9|-|TRBJ2-1|13|-
CASSVGPYNEQFF
TGTGCCAGCAGCGTAGGGCCATACAATGAGCAGTTCTTC
>TRBV5-1|TRBD1|TRBJ1-2|14|-
CASSQGQGEDGYTF
TGCGCCAGCAGCCAGGGACAGGGGGAAGATGGCTACACCTTC